These T cell receptor beta chains were read from a single sample in a study of cytomegalovirus exposure and HLA in healthy donors. Method: immunoSEQ multiplex PCR; TCRdb's copy keeps in-frame clones and lacks some. The sample includes under 200,000 clones, 80% to 85% seen only once; the top ten take roughly 2%. The specimen was PBMCs. The receptors were sampled from a human donor in good health. The CDR3 runs from the conserved cysteine through the conserved F or W. The D gene is left open where the match is weak. Clone size, where shown, is once, few, many, or a class for clones that have expanded.

D gene: TRBD1
J gene: TRBJ2-6
clone size: .
V gene: TRBV7-2
CDR3 DNA: TGTGCCAGCAGCTTAGTAGGACAGGGGGTGGGCTCTGGGGCCAACGTCCTGACTTTC
CDR3 protein: CASSLVGQGVGSGANVLTF

D gene: .
J gene: TRBJ1-1
clone size: .
V gene: TRBV7-9
CDR3 DNA: TGTGCCAGCAGCTTAGGGGTGGGGGCGGGTGCGGACACTGAAGCTTTCTTT
CDR3 protein: CASSLGVGAGADTEAFF

D gene: .
J gene: TRBJ1-1
clone size: .
V gene: TRBV5-1
CDR3 DNA: TGCGCCAGCAGCTTGGACGCGCTAAACACTGAAGCTTTCTTT
CDR3 protein: CASSLDALNTEAFF

D gene: TRBD1
J gene: TRBJ1-1
clone size: .
V gene: TRBV7-9
CDR3 DNA: TGTGCCAGCAGCCTTGGGACAGATGAAGCTTTCTTT
CDR3 protein: CASSLGTDEAFF

D gene: TRBD1
J gene: TRBJ1-1
clone size: .
V gene: TRBV7-9
CDR3 DNA: TGTGCCAGCAGCTTCAATCCCGGGACAGGAGACACTGAAGCTTTCTTT
CDR3 protein: CASSFNPGTGDTEAFF

D gene: .
J gene: TRBJ2-5
clone size: .
V gene: TRBV2
CDR3 DNA: TGTGCCAGCAGACGGGAGACCCAGTACTTC
CDR3 protein: CASRRETQYF

D gene: TRBD1
J gene: TRBJ1-1
clone size: .
V gene: TRBV29-1
CDR3 DNA: TGCAGCGTACAGGGGAGCACTGAAGCTTTCTTT
CDR3 protein: CSVQGSTEAFF

D gene: .
J gene: TRBJ2-7
clone size: .
V gene: TRBV5-4
CDR3 DNA: TGTGCCATTCAACTCCGGGAAAAACCGTACGAGCAGTACTTC
CDR3 protein: CAIQLREKPYEQYF

D gene: .
J gene: TRBJ1-2
clone size: .
V gene: TRBV13
CDR3 DNA: TGTGCCAGCAGCTTAGGCGTTGGCCAGGGGGGCTACACCTTC
CDR3 protein: CASSLGVGQGGYTF

D gene: .
J gene: TRBJ2-7
clone size: .
V gene: TRBV5-1
CDR3 DNA: TGCGCCACCAATCATAAGGGAGGCAGGGGGAGAATTTTACCCTTC
CDR3 protein: CATNHKGGRGRILPF

D gene: .
J gene: TRBJ1-6
clone size: .
V gene: TRBV6-5
CDR3 DNA: TGTGCCAGCAGTTACTCGGAGGGATTTATTGAACCCCTCCACTTT
CDR3 protein: CASSYSEGFIEPLHF

D gene: TRBD1
J gene: TRBJ2-5
clone size: .
V gene: TRBV11-2
CDR3 DNA: TGTGCCAGCAGCTTAGGCGGGACAGGGGGAGAGACCCAGTACTTC
CDR3 protein: CASSLGGTGGETQYF

D gene: .
J gene: TRBJ2-7
clone size: .
V gene: TRBV11-2
CDR3 DNA: TGTGCCAGCAGCTTATACCTTAATGCGCAGGAACACTACGAGCAGTACTTC
CDR3 protein: CASSLYLNAQEHYEQYF

D gene: TRBD2
J gene: TRBJ2-5
clone size: .
V gene: TRBV9
CDR3 DNA: TGTGCCAGCAGCACCGGACTAGCGGTGGGAGAGACCCAGTACTTC
CDR3 protein: CASSTGLAVGETQYF

D gene: TRBD2
J gene: TRBJ2-3
clone size: .
V gene: TRBV9
CDR3 DNA: TGTGCCAGCAGCCGGGCGGGGGGAAGGAGTGCGGTCGAGGCAGATACGCAGTATTTT
CDR3 protein: CASSRAGGRSAVEADTQYF

D gene: TRBD1
J gene: TRBJ2-6
clone size: .
V gene: TRBV5-1
CDR3 DNA: TGCGCCAGCAGCCCGACAGGGGGAACGTCTGGGGCCAACGTCCTGACTTTC
CDR3 protein: CASSPTGGTSGANVLTF

D gene: .
J gene: TRBJ1-5
clone size: few
V gene: TRBV6-4
CDR3 DNA: TGTGCCAGCAGTGGGGGCAGCAATCAGCCCCAGCATTTT
CDR3 protein: CASSGGSNQPQHF

D gene: TRBD1
J gene: TRBJ1-6
clone size: .
V gene: TRBV7-3
CDR3 DNA: TGTGCCAGCAGCTTTATGGGACAGGGTCAATCACCCCTCCACTTT
CDR3 protein: CASSFMGQGQSPLHF

D gene: TRBD2
J gene: TRBJ2-2
clone size: .
V gene: TRBV4-3
CDR3 DNA: TGCGCCAGCAGCCACACTAGCGGAACCTACACCGGGGAGCTGTTTTTT
CDR3 protein: CASSHTSGTYTGELFF

D gene: TRBD1
J gene: TRBJ2-2
clone size: few
V gene: TRBV4-3
CDR3 DNA: TGCGCCAGCAGCCAAGAGTGGGACAGTAACACCGGGGAGCTGTTTTTT
CDR3 protein: CASSQEWDSNTGELFF

D gene: TRBD1
J gene: TRBJ2-7
clone size: once
V gene: TRBV27
CDR3 DNA: TGTGCCAGCAGTTCCCGGACAGGGGGCTACGAGCAGTACTTC
CDR3 protein: CASSSRTGGYEQYF

D gene: TRBD1
J gene: TRBJ1-6
clone size: .
V gene: TRBV6-5
CDR3 DNA: TGTGCCAGCAGTAAAAGACAGGGGGCCAATTCACCCCTCCACTTT
CDR3 protein: CASSKRQGANSPLHF

D gene: .
J gene: TRBJ2-7
clone size: once
V gene: TRBV7-9
CDR3 DNA: TGTGCCAGCAGCTTAAGCCTGGGACTCTCCTACGAGCAGTACTTC
CDR3 protein: CASSLSLGLSYEQYF

D gene: .
J gene: TRBJ1-6
clone size: .
V gene: TRBV14
CDR3 DNA: TGTGCCAGCAGCCAAAGCGACCCTGCGAATTCACCCCTCCACTTT
CDR3 protein: CASSQSDPANSPLHF

D gene: .
J gene: TRBJ2-2
clone size: once
V gene: TRBV6-5
CDR3 DNA: TGTGCCAGCAGTTACGGGAGCACCGGGGAGCTGTTTTTT
CDR3 protein: CASSYGSTGELFF